This T cell receptor (beta chain) was found in a study of T-cell memory formation after mild COVID-19. Findings and limits, study-wide: Those CD4+ clones that contracted were mainly in CM and EM (CD8+ ones in EMRA).

TCRdb itself ran the 5' RACE reads through MiXCR, one entry per CDR3 protein. The sample comprises 160,000 or so distinct CDR3 sequences, roughly 30% of which are singletons, and around 11% rests with the top ten. With regard to this clonotype: Its antigen is still unknown.

V lost 5 bases and J 5 bases, leaving 16 bases between the germline ends. The CDR3 totals 15 residues. Germline V gives CDR1 SGHTA, CDR2 FQGTGA. The chain has TRBV7-3 and TRBJ2-1; D is ambiguous. The TCR originated in an adult woman who had mild COVID-19 (a few samples of this study predate the infection). Cell type and time point are not known. The sample consisted of PBMCs or a T cell subset sorted from them (not recorded which). CDR3 loop: CASSVDSGLHNEQFF. The CDR3 nucleotides read TGTGCCAGCAGCGTAGACTCCGGGCTCCACAATGAGCAGTTCTTC. The whole variable domain, remainder taken from reference TRBV7-3 and TRBJ2-1, is GAGVSQTPSNKVTEKGKYVELRCDPISGHTALYWYRQSLGQGPEFLIYFQGTGAADDSGLPNDRFFAVRPEGSVSTLKIQRTERGDSAVYLCASSVDSGLHNEQFFGPGTRLTVL.